This entry features one T cell receptor (beta chain) sequence. Its specificity is not known. Each CDR3 protein gets one entry after TCRdb re-called the 5' RACE reads with MiXCR. The table records 350,000 to 450,000 distinct CDR3 sequences, 20% of them present only once. The sample originates from a study of T-cell memory formation after mild COVID-19. Study-level information: The two donors had largely donor-specific TCR clusters.

V lost 1 base to trimming and J lost 0 bases; unmatched junction nucleotides: 1. The CDR3 is 16 residues long. The germline CDR1 and CDR2 sequences are MRHNA and SNTAGT. The study's findings and limits: The CD4+ clones that contracted clustered mainly within CM and EM, and the CD8+ clones concentrated in EMRA. Pre-infection memory carried some responding clones, suggesting that cross-reactive memory joined.

What was sequenced was PBMCs or a T cell subset sorted from them (not recorded which). The origin of this receptor is an adult woman who had mild COVID-19 (a few samples of this study predate the infection). Cell type and time point are not known. This chain links TRBV6-4 with TRBJ2-4, with 9 bases matching TRBD1. The CDR3 nucleotides read TGTGCCAGCAGTGACTGGACAGGGGTAGCCAAAAACATTCAGTACTTC. It yields the protein CASSDWTGVAKNIQYF.